One sample yielded the 32 T cell receptor beta chains listed below, sequenced in a study of T-cell reconstitution after alpha-beta-depleted transplantation in children (dated by TCRdb to the mid-2010s). Libraries came from PCR. The data were produced on an Illumina HiSeq 2500. TCR library preparation used molecular barcoding, with unique molecular identifiers applied to normalize quantification of the TCRbeta repertoire. TCRdb took the public reads, trimmed them with fastp at Q25, ran MiXCR for clone calling and kept in-frame beta chains. A single entry per CDR3 protein holds the most common genes and DNA from its merged rows. A total of nearly 250,000 distinct CDR3 sequences appear in this sample, just under 8.5% of them only once. 6.3% of the sample is in the top ten clones. The sample's treatment or condition label, in plain terms: allogeneic hematopoietic cell transplantation with graft depleted of TCRalphabeta T cells and CD19 B cells.

This sample comprised PBMCs, mostly from graft donor cells, obtained 180 days after TCRalphabeta/CD19-depleted stem cell transplant. The receptors here all came from a male patient younger than 18 who had a stem cell transplant for acute lymphoblastic leukemia, so the T cells may come from the graft donor.

This clonotype was detected ten times or more. The rearrangement joins TRBV29-1 to TRBJ2-1; 8 bases map to TRBD2. V shed 0 bases, J shed 6 bases, and the junction held 10 bases outside the gene matches. The CDR3 runs 16 residues. Germline V gene lookup returns CDR1 SQVTM and CDR2 ANQGSEA. This CDR3 is CSVEDLTGGPVNEQFF. For the CDR3, the DNA is TGCAGCGTTGAAGATCTCACGGGAGGGCCGGTCAATGAGCAGTTCTTC.

Worth noting for this clonotype: Possible read error: a much larger clone is one base away. This chain uses TRBV7-8 with TRBJ2-7; 9 bases agree with TRBD2. Germline assignment: CDR1 SGHVS and CDR2 FQNEAQ. CDR3 length equals 15 residues. Trimming at V came to 4 bases and at J to 0 bases, leaving 4 bases not matched to a gene. The CDR3 region is CASSSGTSSSYEQYF. CDR3 in DNA: TGTGCCAGCAGCTCCGGGACTAGCTCCTCCTACGAGCAGTACTTC.

This clonotype was picked up many times. Here the CDR3 reads CAISAGGWGEKLFF. DNA of the CDR3: TGTGCCATCAGTGCAGGGGGATGGGGCGAAAAACTGTTTTTT. This sequence joins TRBV10-3 and TRBJ1-4; 7 bases are shared with TRBD1. The germline gives CDR1 ENHRY, CDR2 SYGVKD. The CDR3 has 14 amino acids. With V trimmed by 4 bases and J by 8 bases, 7 bases remained unmatched.

This clonotype was recorded many times. The J gene is TRBJ1-1, the V gene TRBV5-1; D gene ambiguous. Deletions cut 1 base from V and 0 bases from J, with 10 bases between. In germline, CDR1 is SGHRS, CDR2 YFSETQ. The CDR3 loop spans 15 amino acids. Written as DNA, the CDR3 is TGCGCCAGCAGCTTGAATGCAGGAATGAACACTGAAGCTTTCTTT. Translation gives CASSLNAGMNTEAFF.

Concerning this clonotype itself: A much larger clone is a single base away; this may be a read error. The chain has TRBV4-1 and TRBJ2-2; no firm D call. Per germline, CDR1 MGHRA and CDR2 YSYEKL. V dropped 0 bases and J dropped 1 base, with 9 bases sitting between them. CDR3 length equals 16 residues. The CDR3 loop is CASSQDWKGNTGELFF. The CDR3 coding sequence is TGCGCCAGCAGCCAAGATTGGAAAGGGAACACCGGGGAGCTGTTTTTT.

This clonotype has ten or more counts. V usage is TRBV20-1 and J usage is TRBJ2-5; D uncertain. V lost 3 bases and J 2 bases, leaving 7 bases between the germline ends. The CDR3 covers 12 residues. In germline, CDR1 is DFQATT, CDR2 SNEGSKA (reference sequence). The CDR3 reads CSASRSQETQYF. As DNA, the CDR3 is TGCAGTGCTAGTCGGAGTCAAGAGACCCAGTACTTC.

This clonotype was found many times. The J gene is TRBJ2-5, the V gene TRBV7-3; tentative D call: TRBD2 (5 bases). The germline V gene has CDR1 SGHTA and CDR2 FQGTGA. V was shortened by 3 bases and J by 2 bases, with 19 bases between the two germline ends. This CDR3 has 17 amino acids. CDR3 DNA: TGTGCCAGCAGCTTCGGGGTATCGGGTGGAGTACAAGAGACCCAGTACTTC. This sequence encodes CASSFGVSGGVQETQYF.

This clonotype has a count of ten or more. V gene TRBV9 combines with J gene TRBJ2-5; unclear D gene. CDR3 size: 16 residues. Germline assignment: CDR1 SGDLS and CDR2 YYNGEE. V gave up 1 base and J gave up 5 bases, with 18 bases separating them. CDR3 nucleotide sequence: TGTGCCAGCAGCGTAAAGGGCCGTGGGGATCTGGAGACCCAGTACTTC. Its translation: CASSVKGRGDLETQYF.

V gene TRBV5-7 combines with J gene TRBJ2-7; 7 bases are shared with TRBD2. TRBV5-7 counts as an open reading frame of uncertain function. V was clipped by 2 bases and J by 2 bases; unmatched bases: 4. There are 14 residues in the CDR3. CDR3 amino acids: CASSFGGGTYEQYF. For the CDR3, the DNA is TGTGCCAGCAGCTTTGGGGGGGGAACCTACGAGCAGTACTTC.

This clonotype was seen at least ten times. The chain couples TRBV20-1 to TRBJ2-3; 8 bases fit TRBD2. Germline V gives CDR1 DFQATT, CDR2 SNEGSKA (reference sequence). The V segment lost 8 bases and the J segment 2 bases; nucleotides outside the gene matches: 6. There are 13 residues in the CDR3. Here the CDR3 reads CSSIAGTTDTQYF. CDR3 sequence (DNA): TGCAGTTCTATAGCGGGAACCACAGATACGCAGTATTTT.

This clonotype was picked up many times. The V call is TRBV3-1, the J call TRBJ1-3; D is ambiguous. From germline, CDR1 is LGHDT and CDR2 YNNKEL (reference sequence). Trimming shortened V by 8 bases and J by 4 bases, and 12 bases separated the two germline ends. The CDR3 runs 13 residues. The CDR3 nucleotides read TGTGCCAGCTCAACCTCCTTAGGAAACACCATATATTTT. Its protein is CASSTSLGNTIYF.

This clonotype was counted a few times. This chain uses TRBV19 with TRBJ2-6; D ambiguous. The V gene lost 5 bases and the J gene lost 0 bases, with 8 bases spanning the gap. Germline lookup yields CDR1 LNHDA and CDR2 SQIVND (reference sequence). The CDR3 loop spans 15 amino acids. The CDR3 is CASSLRVSGANVLTF. The CDR3 nucleotides are TGTGCCAGTAGTCTCCGAGTCTCTGGGGCCAACGTCCTGACTTTC.

This clonotype was found a few times. The chain joins TRBV6-2 or TRBV6-3 to TRBJ1-1; no definite D call. This CDR3 has 14 amino acids. The germline V and J ends were trimmed by 6 bases and 5 bases, with 16 bases remaining between them. CDR1 is MNHEY and CDR2 is SVGEGT in the germline V gene. The CDR3 reads CASSSEESWTEAFF. DNA for the CDR3: TGTGCCAGCAGCAGCGAGGAAAGTTGGACTGAAGCTTTCTTT.

In the case of this clonotype: This may arise from a read error, as a much more abundant clone is one base away. This chain connects TRBV29-1 to TRBJ2-2; the D gene is possibly TRBD2 (5 bases). This CDR3 is built from 11 residues. From germline, CDR1 is SQVTM and CDR2 ANQGSEA. CDR3 amino acids: CSARHAGELLF. CDR3 in DNA: TGCAGCGCCAGACACGCCGGGGAGCTGCTTTTT.

This clonotype showed up many times. The V and J genes are TRBV20-1 and TRBJ1-6; D is unresolved. Germline CDR1 is DFQATT and CDR2 is SNEGSKA (reference sequence). The V and J ends lost 0 bases and 5 bases respectively, with 14 bases between them. There are 16 residues in the CDR3. Written as DNA, the CDR3 is TGCAGTGCTAGAGATACGGCAGGATGGGATAATTCACCCCTCCACTTT. It encodes CSARDTAGWDNSPLHF.

Concerning this clonotype: A read error is possible here, since a much larger clone lies one base away. In DNA, the CDR3 is TGTGCCAGCAGCTTAATGGGCAGGTGTCACAATGAGCAGTTCTTC. It is translated as CASSLMGRCHNEQFF. The chain links TRBV7-3 to TRBJ2-1; no definite D call. The germline V and J ends were trimmed by 1 base and 5 bases, with 12 bases remaining between them. Per the germline V gene, CDR1 is SGHTA and CDR2 is FQGTGA. The CDR3 contains 15 residues.

This clonotype was detected many times. The genes are TRBV20-1 and TRBJ2-7; unclear D gene. Trimming cost V 0 bases and J 2 bases, with 5 bases left between them. The CDR3 runs to 12 residues. Germline loops: CDR1 DFQATT, CDR2 SNEGSKA (reference sequence). The CDR3 here is CSARDGPYEQYF. The CDR3 nucleotides read TGCAGTGCTAGAGACGGGCCCTACGAGCAGTACTTC.

In the case of this clonotype: This could be a read error, since a much larger clone is one nucleotide away. V is TRBV29-1 and J is TRBJ1-3; 7 nucleotides line up with TRBD1. Germline loops: CDR1 SQVTM, CDR2 ANQGSEA. V lost 2 bases to trimming and J lost 3 bases; unmatched junction nucleotides: 4. The CDR3 runs 14 residues. The CDR3 is CSVEMRGLGNTIYF. The CDR3 region has the DNA TGCAGCGTTGAAATGAGGGGGCTTGGAAACACCATATATTTT.

This clonotype was found many times. V gene TRBV7-3 combines with J gene TRBJ2-2; D is unresolved. The germline CDR1 and CDR2 sequences are SGHTA and FQGTGA. CDR3 length equals 12 residues. The germline V and J ends were trimmed by 6 bases and 5 bases, with 7 bases remaining between them. CDR3 region: CASSLTTGELFF. The CDR3, as DNA: TGTGCCAGCAGTCTTACTACCGGGGAGCTGTTTTTT.

This clonotype was detected many times. The chain has TRBV7-2 and TRBJ1-5; possible D gene TRBD1, 5 bases. Trimming cost V 5 bases and J 1 base, with 9 bases left between them. There are 14 residues in the CDR3. Germline V lookup: CDR1 SGHTA, CDR2 FQGNSA. The CDR3 region has the DNA TGTGCCAGCAGCACGAGACAGAGCAATCAGCCCCAGCATTTT. Translation gives CASSTRQSNQPQHF.

This clonotype came up many times. The chain carries TRBV12-3 or TRBV12-4 and TRBJ2-4; D possibly matches TRBD1 or TRBD2 (5 bases each). V lost 3 bases to trimming and J lost 3 bases, with 12 bases between them. The CDR3 sequence is 15 residues long. The CDR3 region has the DNA TGTGCCAGCAGTTTTGGGGGAATTGGCAAAAACATTCAGTACTTC. Amino acid sequence: CASSFGGIGKNIQYF.

As regards this clonotype: A single base separates this from a much larger clone, so it may be a read error. The chain is built from TRBV6-2 or TRBV6-3 and TRBJ1-5, with D unresolved. This CDR3 comprises 14 residues. Germline CDR1 MNHEY, CDR2 SVGEGT. The CDR3 protein is CDSSYWEKDQPQHF. In nucleotides, the CDR3 is TGTGACAGCAGTTACTGGGAAAAGGATCAGCCCCAGCATTTT.

This clonotype was seen at least ten times. The V gene is TRBV3-1, the J gene TRBJ1-1, with unresolved D. Germline CDR1 and CDR2: LGHDT and YNNKEL (reference sequence). Deletions cut 0 bases from V and 4 bases from J, with 15 bases between. There are 16 residues in the CDR3. CDR3 amino acids: CASSQDLRSRGTEAFF. For the CDR3, the DNA is TGTGCCAGCAGCCAAGATCTGAGGTCTAGAGGCACTGAAGCTTTCTTT.

On this clonotype: A much larger clone is a single base away; this may be a read error. This chain links TRBV20-1 with TRBJ2-5; 7 positions agree with TRBD2. The junction had 10 bases not matched to a gene; V was cut back by 6 bases and J by 3 bases. The CDR3 length is 14 residues. Germline CDR1 is DFQATT and CDR2 is SNEGSKA (reference sequence). CDR3 amino acids: CSAFAALAEETQYF. Written as DNA, the CDR3 is TGCAGTGCCTTCGCCGCTCTAGCGGAAGAGACCCAGTACTTC.

In its sample, this clonotype was seen many times. This chain uses TRBV28 with TRBJ1-4; D not certain. V was trimmed by 2 bases and J by 3 bases, leaving 10 bases between them. The CDR3 length is 15 residues. Germline loops: CDR1 MDHEN, CDR2 SYDVKM. Here the CDR3 DNA reads TGTGCCAGCAGTTTAGGAGGAGTGGCTAATGAAAAACTGTTTTTT. It specifies CASSLGGVANEKLFF.

This clonotype was counted at least ten times. J is TRBJ2-6 and V is TRBV7-6; D is unclear. Deletions cut 2 bases from V and 2 bases from J, with 22 bases between. The CDR3 sequence is 20 residues long. Per the germline V gene, CDR1 is SGHVS and CDR2 is FNYEAQ. This CDR3 is CASSLTPPTPTQPGANVLTF. The CDR3 nucleotides are TGTGCCAGCAGCTTAACGCCACCGACTCCGACCCAGCCTGGGGCCAACGTCCTGACTTTC.

The chain uses TRBV5-4 and TRBJ2-7; D may be TRBD1 (5 bases). Germline assignment: CDR1 SGHNT and CDR2 YYREEE (reference sequence). The V and J ends lost 4 bases and 2 bases respectively, with 13 bases between them. This CDR3 contains 14 residues. CDR3 protein: CASSIDSSAYEQYF. The CDR3 coding sequence is TGTGCCAGCAGCATCGACAGTTCGGCCTACGAGCAGTACTTC. Looking up the rest from reference TRBV5-4 and TRBJ2-7 gives the full variable domain: ETGVTQSPTHLIKTRGQQVTLRCSSQSGHNTVSWYQQALGQGPQFIFQYYREEENGRGNFPPRFSGLQFPNYSSELNVNALELDDSALYLCASSIDSSAYEQYFGPGTRLTVT.

This clonotype was counted ten times or more. The CDR3 DNA is TGCGCCAGCAGCCAAGGGGGGGCCCAATACAATGAGCAGTTCTTC. Translated: CASSQGGAQYNEQFF. The V call is TRBV4-3, the J call TRBJ2-1; possibly TRBD1 or TRBD2 for D (6 bases each). The V gene's germline CDR1 is LGHNA and CDR2 YSLEER. This CDR3 contains 15 residues. V dropped 1 base and J dropped 4 bases, with 11 bases sitting between them.

This clonotype was picked up many times. The CDR3, as DNA: TGTGCCAGCAGCCAAGATCCCCTAGCGGGGGGTCGGGGGGCCAACGTCCTGACTTTC. Its translation: CASSQDPLAGGRGANVLTF. The gene calls are TRBV4-2 and TRBJ2-6, with 11 positions matching TRBD2. The CDR3 length is 19 residues. The V and J ends lost 0 bases and 4 bases, in that order; junction bases with no gene match: 8. Looked up from germline, CDR1 is LGHNA and CDR2 is YNFKEQ.

This clonotype was recorded many times. This sequence joins TRBV9 and TRBJ1-3; D may be TRBD1 (6 bases). Germline-derived CDR1 and CDR2 are SGDLS and YYNGEE. V was trimmed by 3 bases and J by 1 base, leaving 23 bases between them. CDR3 length equals 19 residues. CDR3 coding DNA: TGTGCCAGCAGCGCGAACCGGGACACCCATAGGATATCTGGAAACACCATATATTTT. It yields the protein CASSANRDTHRISGNTIYF.

In regard to this clonotype: A much larger clone lies one base from this, so it may be a read error. The final CDR3 position lacks the conserved phenylalanine or tryptophan, pointing to a likely read error. The rearrangement joins TRBV6-1 to TRBJ1-2, with D uncertain. Trimming took 4 bases from V and 3 from J, leaving 15 bases between them. Looked up from germline, CDR1 is MNHNS and CDR2 is SASEGT. There are 15 residues in the CDR3. Here the CDR3 DNA reads TGTGCCAGCAGTGCATCTAGGCAGGCGGACTATGGCTACACCGTC. As protein: CASSASRQADYGYTV.

This clonotype was observed a few times. The J gene is TRBJ2-3, the V gene TRBV7-7; tentatively, D is TRBD1 (6 bases). This CDR3 comprises 15 residues. V dropped 5 bases and J dropped 2 bases, with 14 bases sitting between them. The germline CDR1 and CDR2 sequences are SSHAT and FNYEAQ (reference sequence). CDR3 nucleotide sequence: TGTGCCAGCAGCCCACAGACAGGATTCACAGATACGCAGTATTTT. The encoded protein is CASSPQTGFTDTQYF.